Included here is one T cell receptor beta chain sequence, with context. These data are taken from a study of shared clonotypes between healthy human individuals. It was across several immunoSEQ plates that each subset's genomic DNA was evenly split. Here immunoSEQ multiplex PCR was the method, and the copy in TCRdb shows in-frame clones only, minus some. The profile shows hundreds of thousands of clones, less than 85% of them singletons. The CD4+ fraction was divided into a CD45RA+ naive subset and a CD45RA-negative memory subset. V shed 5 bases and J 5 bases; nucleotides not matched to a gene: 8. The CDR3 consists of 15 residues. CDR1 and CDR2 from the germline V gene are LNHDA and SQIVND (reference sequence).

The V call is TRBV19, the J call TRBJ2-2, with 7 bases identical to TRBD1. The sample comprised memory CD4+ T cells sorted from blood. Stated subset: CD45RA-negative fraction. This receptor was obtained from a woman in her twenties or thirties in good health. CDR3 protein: CASSGQAGFTGELFF. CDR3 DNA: TGTGCCAGTAGTGGACAGGCAGGGTTTACCGGGGAGCTGTTTTTT.